The 2 T cell receptor beta chains reported below all come from one sample, sequenced in a study of vaccination effects on CD4 cells after COVID-19. The antigens of these receptors remain unknown. TCRdb keeps only in-frame clones here, not all; method: immunoSEQ multiplex PCR. Of 40,000 to 55,000 clones in the sample, 76% were seen once. When around 10 days of culture had elapsed, CD4+ T cells were isolated. A PCR test confirmed that the person had SARS-CoV-2 infection between March and December 2020. Vaccination of participants consisted of two doses of either the BNT162b2 or mRNA-1273 vaccine. The material was CD4+ T cells from PBMCs cultured without peptide, obtained after COVID-19 vaccination. These receptors originate from a human donor who had a prior SARS-CoV-2 infection.

CDR3 loop: CASSLAGRAGVETQYF. The DNA of the CDR3 is TGCGCCAGCAGCTTGGCGGGGAGAGCGGGAGTTGAGACCCAGTACTTC. This sequence joins TRBV5-1 and TRBJ2-5, with 8 bases fitting TRBD2. From germline, CDR1 is SGHRS and CDR2 YFSETQ. With 0 bases clipped from V and 5 bases from J, the junction kept 9 bases outside the gene matches. The length of the CDR3 is 16 residues.

This clone was seen just once. The rearrangement joins TRBV20-1 to TRBJ2-7, with TRBD2 matching over 7 bases. Germline V gene data show CDR1 as DFQATT and CDR2 as SNEGSKA (reference sequence). J lost 6 bases, V lost 6 bases, and 5 bases had no gene match. The CDR3 spans 11 residues. The CDR3 nucleotides are TGCAGTGCCCGGACTAGTTCCGAGCAGTACTTC. Its translation: CSARTSSEQYF.